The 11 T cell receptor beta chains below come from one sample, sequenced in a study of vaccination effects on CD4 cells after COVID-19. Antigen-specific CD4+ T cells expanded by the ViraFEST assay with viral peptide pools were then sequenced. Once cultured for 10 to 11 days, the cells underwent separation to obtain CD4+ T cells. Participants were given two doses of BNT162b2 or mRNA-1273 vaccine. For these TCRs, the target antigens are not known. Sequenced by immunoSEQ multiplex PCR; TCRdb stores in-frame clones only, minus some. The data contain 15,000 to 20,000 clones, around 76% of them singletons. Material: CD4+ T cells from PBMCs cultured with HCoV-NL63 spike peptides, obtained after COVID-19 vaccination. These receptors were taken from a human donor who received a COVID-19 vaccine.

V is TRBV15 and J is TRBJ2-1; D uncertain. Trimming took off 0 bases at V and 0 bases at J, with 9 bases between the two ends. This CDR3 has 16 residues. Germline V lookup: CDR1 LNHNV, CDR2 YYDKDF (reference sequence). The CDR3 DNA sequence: TGTGCCACCAGCAGAGACCGGTCAAGCTCCTACAATGAGCAGTTCTTC. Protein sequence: CATSRDRSSSYNEQFF.

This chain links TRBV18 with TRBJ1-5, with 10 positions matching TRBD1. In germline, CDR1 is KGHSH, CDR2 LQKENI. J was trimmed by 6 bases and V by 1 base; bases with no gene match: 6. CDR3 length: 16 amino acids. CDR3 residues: CASSPLSGTGVQPQHF. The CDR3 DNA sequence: TGTGCCAGCTCACCACTCTCCGGGACAGGGGTTCAGCCCCAGCATTTT.

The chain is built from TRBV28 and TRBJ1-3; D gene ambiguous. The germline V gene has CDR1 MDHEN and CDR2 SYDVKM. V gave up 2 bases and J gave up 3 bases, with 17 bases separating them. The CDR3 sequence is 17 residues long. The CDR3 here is CASSLTSLAPVGNTIYF. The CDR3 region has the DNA TGTGCCAGCAGTTTAACGTCATTGGCCCCCGTTGGAAACACCATATATTTT.

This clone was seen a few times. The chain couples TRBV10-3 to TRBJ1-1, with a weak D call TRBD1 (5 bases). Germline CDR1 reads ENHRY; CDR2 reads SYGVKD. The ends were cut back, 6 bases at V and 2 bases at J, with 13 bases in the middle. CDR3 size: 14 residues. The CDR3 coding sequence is TGTGCCATCAGCTATGACAGATCAAACACTGAAGCTTTCTTT. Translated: CAISYDRSNTEAFF.

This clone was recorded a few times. CDR3 loop: CASSAPGQGNEKLFF. In nucleotides, the CDR3 is TGTGCCAGTAGTGCACCGGGACAGGGGAACGAAAAACTGTTTTTT. The chain uses TRBV19 and TRBJ1-4; 10 nucleotides line up with TRBD1. This CDR3 is built from 15 residues. J was trimmed by 8 bases and V by 5 bases; bases with no gene match: 8. Germline assignment: CDR1 LNHDA and CDR2 SQIVND (reference sequence).

CDR3 DNA sequence: TGTGCCAGCAGTTTAGGGGGGAGTGAGCAGTTCTTC. Translated, it gives CASSLGGSEQFF. V gene TRBV27 combines with J gene TRBJ2-1; D is perhaps TRBD2 (6 bases). The CDR3 totals 12 residues. Germline lookup yields CDR1 MNHEY and CDR2 SMNVEV (reference sequence). V was shortened by 2 bases and J by 9 bases, with 8 bases between the two germline ends.

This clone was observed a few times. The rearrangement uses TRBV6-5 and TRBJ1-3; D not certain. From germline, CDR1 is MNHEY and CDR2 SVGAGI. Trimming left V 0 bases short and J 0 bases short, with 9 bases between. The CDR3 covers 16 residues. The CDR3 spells CASSYSALSSGNTIYF. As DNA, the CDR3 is TGTGCCAGCAGTTACTCTGCACTGAGCTCTGGAAACACCATATATTTT.

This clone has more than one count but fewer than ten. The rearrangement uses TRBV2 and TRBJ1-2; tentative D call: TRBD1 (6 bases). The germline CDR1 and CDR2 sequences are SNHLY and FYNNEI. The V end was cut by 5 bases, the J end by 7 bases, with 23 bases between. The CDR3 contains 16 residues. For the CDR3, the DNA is TGTGCCAGCAGTCTACCGCGGACAGTTTCCCGGACTGGCTACACCTTC. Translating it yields CASSLPRTVSRTGYTF.

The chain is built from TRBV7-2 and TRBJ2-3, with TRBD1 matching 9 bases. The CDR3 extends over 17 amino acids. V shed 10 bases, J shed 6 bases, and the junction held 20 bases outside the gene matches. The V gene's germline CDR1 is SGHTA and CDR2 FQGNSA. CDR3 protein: CAIRPLRDREEWDTQYF. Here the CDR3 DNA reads TGTGCCATCCGACCGCTGAGGGACAGGGAGGAGTGGGATACGCAGTATTTT.

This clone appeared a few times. The CDR3 DNA sequence: TGTGCCAGCAGTGGGGCCCAGGGGGCGAACTATGGCTACACCTTC. Translated: CASSGAQGANYGYTF. The gene calls are TRBV2 and TRBJ1-2; TRBD1 aligns across 8 bases. The V gene end was trimmed by 4 bases and the J gene end by 2 bases; junction bases not matched to a gene: 6. The germline V gene has CDR1 SNHLY and CDR2 FYNNEI. The CDR3 totals 15 residues.

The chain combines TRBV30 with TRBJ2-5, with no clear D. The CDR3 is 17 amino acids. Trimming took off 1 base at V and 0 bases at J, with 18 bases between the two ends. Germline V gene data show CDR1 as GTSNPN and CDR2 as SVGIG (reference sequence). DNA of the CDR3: TGTGCCTGGAGTGGACGTCCTTCCGGGTCGGACCAAGAGACCCAGTACTTC. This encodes CAWSGRPSGSDQETQYF.